These T cell receptor beta chains were read from a single sample in a study of blood T cell repertoires in COVID-19. Sequencing used immunoSEQ multiplex PCR; TCRdb keeps in-frame clones, though not all of them. Among fewer than 30,000 clones listed, around 67% were seen once. Sequencing was performed on peripheral blood. These receptor sequences come from a man in his 60s with active or convalescent COVID-19. CDR3s include the opening cysteine and the closing phenylalanine or tryptophan. A D gene is named only where the DNA matches it firmly. Some rows mark clone size as missing; the rest say once, few, many or name a class of expanded clone.

TRBV11-2	TRBJ2-7	TRBD1	once	CASSLDKIRDRSYEQYF	TGTGCCAGCAGCTTAGATAAAATTAGGGACAGATCCTACGAGCAGTACTTC
TRBV6-2/TRBV6-3	TRBJ2-4	NA	NA	CASSYDLRRGGDQNIQYF	TGTGCCAGCAGTTACGACTTGAGGAGGGGTGGGGATCAAAACATTCAGTACTTC
TRBV3-1/TRBV3-2	TRBJ2-2	NA	NA	CASSPYFLDTGELFF	TGTGCCAGCAGCCCTTACTTCTTGGACACCGGGGAGCTGTTTTTT
TRBV5-4	TRBJ1-2	TRBD1	NA	CASSPGTGGQGYTF	TGTGCCAGCAGCCCGGGGACAGGGGGCCAGGGCTACACCTTC
TRBV29-1	TRBJ1-1	NA	NA	CSGGHLNTEAFF	TGCAGCGGAGGACACCTAAACACTGAAGCTTTCTTT
TRBV4-1	TRBJ1-4	TRBD1	NA	CASSQRQGGEKLFF	TGCGCCAGCAGCCAGAGACAGGGGGGTGAAAAACTGTTTTTT
TRBV3-1/TRBV3-2	TRBJ1-2	TRBD1	NA	CASSQEGQSNYGYTF	TGTGCCAGCAGCCAAGAGGGACAGTCTAACTATGGCTACACCTTC
TRBV20-1	TRBJ2-5	NA	NA	CSPQRGETQYF	TGCAGTCCACAGAGAGGGGAGACCCAGTACTTC
TRBV18	TRBJ1-1	NA	NA	CASSSYLNTEAFF	TGTGCCAGCTCATCCTATCTGAACACTGAAGCTTTCTTT
TRBV10-2	TRBJ2-1	TRBD1	NA	CASSEYRTGVDEQFF	TGCGCCAGCAGTGAGTACAGGACAGGGGTGGATGAGCAGTTCTTC
TRBV12-3/TRBV12-4	TRBJ1-5	TRBD1	NA	CASSFGQEQPQHF	TGTGCCAGCAGTTTTGGACAGGAACAGCCCCAGCATTTT
TRBV7-2	TRBJ1-6	TRBD1	NA	CASSAGQASPLHF	TGTGCCAGCAGCGCCGGACAGGCTTCACCCCTCCACTTT
TRBV20-1	TRBJ1-2	NA	NA	CSARPDYGYTF	TGCAGTGCTAGACCCGACTATGGCTACACCTTC
TRBV2	TRBJ2-3	TRBD2	NA	CARTRTSGGPSTDTQYF	TGTGCCAGGACCCGGACTAGCGGGGGGCCAAGCACAGATACGCAGTATTTT
TRBV9	TRBJ2-2	TRBD2	NA	CASSVEPLRSGSHTGELFF	TGTGCCAGCAGCGTAGAGCCCCTCCGGAGCGGGAGTCACACCGGGGAGCTGTTTTTT
TRBV11-2	TRBJ2-7	TRBD2	few	CASSLALAVSYEQYF	TGTGCCAGCAGCTTAGCGCTAGCGGTCTCCTACGAGCAGTACTTC
TRBV5-1	TRBJ2-6	TRBD1	few	CASSLGTGGWSSGANVLTF	TGCGCCAGCAGCTTAGGGACAGGGGGCTGGAGCTCTGGGGCCAACGTCCTGACTTTC